This TCR beta chain was recorded in a study of CD8 T cells in Susac syndrome. Reverse transcription of roughly 0.5 to 1 ug RNA was carried out with random hexamers. immunoSEQ multiplex PCR amplified TCR beta CDR3 across 54 Vbeta, 13 Jbeta. TCRdb independently ran MiXCR on the immunoSEQ multiplex PCR reads; one entry per CDR3 protein. The sample holds approximately 200,000 distinct CDR3 sequences, approximately 95% seen once. The V and J ends lost 5 bases and 4 bases respectively, with 11 bases between them. Germline values: CDR1 LNHNV, CDR2 YYDKDF (reference sequence). The CDR3 has 13 residues. The source of this sequence is a human donor with multiple sclerosis. Sequencing input: CD4+ T cells from PBMCs. The chain links TRBV15 to TRBJ1-2, with D possibly TRBD1 on 6 matching bases. The DNA for the CDR3 is TGTGCCACCAGCCCGGCCAGGGGCTATGGCTACACCTTC. The encoded protein is CATSPARGYGYTF.